These 13 T cell receptor beta chains were all obtained from the same sample, sequenced in a study of shared clonotypes between healthy human individuals. Terminally differentiated effector memory CD45RA+ cells were excluded by CCR7 positive selection of CD45RO-negative cells. The method was immunoSEQ multiplex PCR; TCRdb's version includes in-frame clones alone and lacks a portion of them. The table records around 2.1 million clones, about 92% of them present only once. Sequencing used naive CD8+ T cells from PBMCs. The receptors here all came from a man aged 18 to 29 in good health. Some clones in this sample may be carry-over from other donors' samples.

Details on this clone: The sample has other DNA sequences that encode this CDR3 too. The J gene is TRBJ1-1, the V gene TRBV6-5; TRBD1 is a possible D gene (5 bases). Per the germline V gene, CDR1 is MNHEY and CDR2 is SVGAGI. V gave up 3 bases and J gave up 1 base, with 9 bases separating them. The CDR3 covers 14 residues. In DNA form, the CDR3 reads TGTGCCAGCAGTTATCGGGGCTCGAACACTGAAGCTTTCTTT. Translated: CASSYRGSNTEAFF.

The chain couples TRBV4-3 to TRBJ1-3; D perhaps matches TRBD1 (5 bases). The CDR3 loop spans 15 amino acids. Trimming removed 0 bases at V and 4 bases at J, with 10 bases between. Germline CDR1 LGHNA, CDR2 YSLEER. The CDR3 loop is CASSQDSQGGNTIYF. DNA for the CDR3: TGCGCCAGCAGCCAAGATAGTCAGGGAGGAAACACCATATATTTT.

Worth noting for this clone: A much larger clonotype is one base distant, so this may be a read error. V gene TRBV2 combines with J gene TRBJ2-3, with 12 bases identical to TRBD2. CDR3 length equals 15 residues. V was clipped by 4 bases and J by 1 base; unmatched bases: 0. Looked up from germline, CDR1 is SNHLY and CDR2 is FYNNEI. The CDR3: CASSGLAGGTDTQYF. CDR3 sequence (DNA): TGTGCCAGCAGTGGACTAGCGGGAGGCACAGATACGCAGTATTTT.

The rearrangement joins TRBV9 to TRBJ2-1; D might be TRBD1 (6 bases). Germline V gene sequence: CDR1 SGDLS, CDR2 YYNGEE. This CDR3 contains 14 residues. The V end lost 4 bases, the J end lost 5 bases, and 13 bases lay between the germline ends. In nucleotides, the CDR3 is TGTGCCAGCAGCCCCCAGGGGCTTCACAATGAGCAGTTCTTC. Its protein product is CASSPQGLHNEQFF.

Of note for this clone: Other DNA sequences in this sample translate to the same CDR3. The J gene is TRBJ2-7, the V gene TRBV27; D ambiguous. V was trimmed by 4 bases and J by 4 bases, leaving 11 bases between them. This CDR3 spans 13 amino acids. The germline V gene has CDR1 MNHEY and CDR2 SMNVEV (reference sequence). In DNA, the CDR3 is TGTGCCAGCAGTTCACGGCTAGGGTACGAGCAGTACTTC. Protein sequence: CASSSRLGYEQYF.

The chain employs TRBV27 and TRBJ2-2; D uncertain. V lost 5 bases and J lost 4, with 11 bases in between. The CDR3 contains 14 residues. Germline V lookup: CDR1 MNHEY, CDR2 SMNVEV (reference sequence). The CDR3 bases are TGTGCCAGCAGTCTGCTGGGTGTCACCGGGGAGCTGTTTTTT. Translated, it gives CASSLLGVTGELFF.

The CDR3: CASRNRGEGYTF. The CDR3 DNA reads as TGTGCCAGCAGAAACAGGGGTGAAGGCTACACCTTC. The genes are TRBV28 and TRBJ1-2, with 7 bases matching TRBD1. This CDR3 is 12 amino acids long. CDR1 and CDR2 (germline): MDHEN, SYDVKM. V shed 6 bases and J 8 bases; nucleotides not matched to a gene: 6.

The chain employs TRBV6-5 and TRBJ1-1; D may be TRBD1 (6 bases). V lost 6 bases to trimming and J lost 7 bases, with 15 bases between them. The CDR3 is 13 residues long. The germline V gene encodes CDR1 MNHEY and CDR2 SVGAGI. The CDR3 DNA reads TGTGCCAGCAGATACAGGGAAGGGGTTGAAGCTTTCTTT. Translation gives CASRYREGVEAFF.

The chain is built from TRBV25-1 and TRBJ2-2; D is possibly TRBD1 (5 bases). The germline CDR1 and CDR2 sequences are MGHDK and SYGVNS. The CDR3 is 17 amino acids. V was trimmed by 5 bases and J by 0 bases, leaving 16 bases between them. The CDR3: CASSQLIRDSNTGELFF. CDR3 nucleotide sequence: TGTGCCAGCAGTCAACTTATCAGGGATTCGAACACCGGGGAGCTGTTTTTT.

This sequence joins TRBV15 and TRBJ2-7; no definite D call. This CDR3 contains 16 residues. Trimming removed 0 bases from V and 2 bases from J, with 14 bases in between. The V gene's germline CDR1 is LNHNV and CDR2 YYDKDF (reference sequence). CDR3 in DNA: TGTGCCACCAGCAGAGAGATGACCTCTCGAACCTACGAGCAGTACTTC. Translation: CATSREMTSRTYEQYF.

V is TRBV27 and J is TRBJ1-4; D ambiguous. V was cut by 5 bases and J by 10 bases, with 11 bases left in between. The CDR3 contains 12 residues. Germline V gene lookup returns CDR1 MNHEY and CDR2 SMNVEV (reference sequence). CDR3 in amino acids: CASSPSAGKLFF. CDR3 coding DNA: TGTGCCAGCAGTCCCTCCGCAGGAAAACTGTTTTTT.

This clone came up once. This chain joins TRBV5-4 and TRBJ1-2, with D unclear. V was trimmed by 0 bases and J by 6 bases, leaving 12 bases between them. This CDR3 contains 14 residues. Germline values: CDR1 SGHNT, CDR2 YYREEE (reference sequence). The DNA of the CDR3 is TGTGCCAGCAGCTTGGTACCCCCGGGAAATGGCTACACCTTC. Translating it yields CASSLVPPGNGYTF.

This clone has more than one count but fewer than ten. The V and J genes are TRBV6-6 and TRBJ2-7; 7 nucleotides agree with TRBD2. With 0 bases clipped from V and 2 bases from J, the junction kept 4 bases outside the gene matches. CDR1 is MNHNY, CDR2 SVGAGI, per germline (reference sequence). This CDR3 spans 15 amino acids. The CDR3, as DNA: TGTGCCAGCAGTTACTCGGGCAGCGGGACCTACGAGCAGTACTTC. Translating it yields CASSYSGSGTYEQYF.